This T cell receptor (beta chain) was found in a study of Graves' ophthalmopathy and Graves' hyperthyroidism. Across the study: Untreated patients at initial diagnosis provided peripheral blood.

Transcripts of RNA were the source for amplifying TCR beta CDR3 regions. RT-PCR in the first round used HTBI primers; a second-round multiplex PCR followed. From the multiplex PCR reads, TCRdb called clonotypes with MiXCR, one entry per CDR3 protein. This sample has about 14,000 distinct CDR3 sequences, with about half found just once. This clonotype was recorded a few times. The antigen remains unidentified. Findings and caveats of the study: Blood samples also showed most expanded thyroid clonotypes exceeding 0.001 frequency. Ophthalmopathy cases were distinguished from stable hyperthyroidism by a 13-signature model, reaching around 88% sensitivity and roughly 81% specificity.

CDR1 is MDHEN and CDR2 is SYDVKM in the germline V gene. The CDR3 is made up of 14 amino acids. The V gene lost 6 bases and the J gene lost 4 bases, with 15 bases spanning the gap. The clonotype originates from a woman in her 30s with Graves' ophthalmopathy. Sample: peripheral blood. The V and J genes are TRBV28 and TRBJ2-5, with D uncertain. The CDR3 DNA reads TGTGCCAGCAGACCGCCGGGCCACTCAGAGACCCAGTACTTC. This codes for CASRPPGHSETQYF.